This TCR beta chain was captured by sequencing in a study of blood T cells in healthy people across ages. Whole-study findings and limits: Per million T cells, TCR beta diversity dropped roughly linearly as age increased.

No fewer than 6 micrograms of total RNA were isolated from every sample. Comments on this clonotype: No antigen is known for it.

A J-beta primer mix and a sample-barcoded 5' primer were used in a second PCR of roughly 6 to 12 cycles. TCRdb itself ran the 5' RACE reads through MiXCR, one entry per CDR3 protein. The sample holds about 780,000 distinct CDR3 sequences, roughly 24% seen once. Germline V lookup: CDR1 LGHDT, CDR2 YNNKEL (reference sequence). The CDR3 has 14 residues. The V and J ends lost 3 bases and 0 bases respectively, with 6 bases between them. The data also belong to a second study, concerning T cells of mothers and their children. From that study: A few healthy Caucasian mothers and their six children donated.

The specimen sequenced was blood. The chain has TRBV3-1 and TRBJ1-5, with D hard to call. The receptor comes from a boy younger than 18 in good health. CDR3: CASSQGSSNQPQHF. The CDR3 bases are TGTGCCAGCAGCCAGGGAAGTAGCAATCAGCCCCAGCATTTT.